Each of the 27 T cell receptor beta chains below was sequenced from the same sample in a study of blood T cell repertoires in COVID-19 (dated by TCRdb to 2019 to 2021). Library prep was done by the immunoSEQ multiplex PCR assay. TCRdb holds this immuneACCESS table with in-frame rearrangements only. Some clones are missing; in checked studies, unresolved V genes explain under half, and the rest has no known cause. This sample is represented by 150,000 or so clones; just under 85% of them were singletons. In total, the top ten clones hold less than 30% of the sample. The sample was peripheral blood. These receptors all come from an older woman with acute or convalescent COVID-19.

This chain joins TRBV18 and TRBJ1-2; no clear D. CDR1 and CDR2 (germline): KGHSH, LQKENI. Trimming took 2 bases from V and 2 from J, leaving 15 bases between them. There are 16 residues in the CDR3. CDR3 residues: CASSPGSPLQNYGYTF. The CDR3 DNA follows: TGTGCCAGCTCACCAGGATCTCCTTTACAGAACTATGGCTACACCTTC.

As DNA, the CDR3 is TGCAGTGCTAGAGATTTCGGTGGCTACACCTTC. Its protein is CSARDFGGYTF. This chain uses TRBV20-1 with TRBJ1-2, with unresolved D. The CDR3 covers 11 residues. Trimming pared 0 bases from V and 7 bases from J, leaving 6 bases between. Germline loops: CDR1 DFQATT, CDR2 SNEGSKA (reference sequence).

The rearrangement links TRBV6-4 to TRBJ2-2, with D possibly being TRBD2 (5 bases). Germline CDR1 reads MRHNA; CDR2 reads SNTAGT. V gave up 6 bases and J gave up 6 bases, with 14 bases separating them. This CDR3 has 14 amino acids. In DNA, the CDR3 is TGTGCCAGCAGCCGGTCCCCGGGGTCCGGGGAGCTGTTTTTT. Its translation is CASSRSPGSGELFF.

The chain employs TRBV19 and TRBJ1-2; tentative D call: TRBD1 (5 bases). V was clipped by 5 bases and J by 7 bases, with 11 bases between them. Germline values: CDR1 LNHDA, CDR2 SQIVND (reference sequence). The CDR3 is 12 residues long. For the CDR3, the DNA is TGTGCCAGTAGTGACCGACAGCTTGGCTACACCTTC. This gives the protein CASSDRQLGYTF.

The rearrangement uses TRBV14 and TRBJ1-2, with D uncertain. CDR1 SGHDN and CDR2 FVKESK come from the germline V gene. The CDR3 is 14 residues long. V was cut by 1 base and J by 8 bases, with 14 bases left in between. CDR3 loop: CASSQGYRPGGYTF. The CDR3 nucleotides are TGTGCCAGCAGCCAAGGATACAGACCGGGGGGCTACACCTTC. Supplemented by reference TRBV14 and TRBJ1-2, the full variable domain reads EAGVTQFPSHSVIEKGQTVTLRCDPISGHDNLYWYRRVMGKEIKFLLHFVKESKQDESGMPNNRFLAERTGGTYSTLKVQPAELEDSGVYFCASSQGYRPGGYTFGSGTRLTVV.

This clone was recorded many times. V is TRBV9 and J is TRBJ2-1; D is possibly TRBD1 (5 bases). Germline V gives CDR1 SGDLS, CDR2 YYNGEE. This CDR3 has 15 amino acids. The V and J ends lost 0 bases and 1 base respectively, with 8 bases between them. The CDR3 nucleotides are TGTGCCAGCAGCGTAGAAGACAGTTCCTACAATGAGCAGTTCTTC. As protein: CASSVEDSSYNEQFF.

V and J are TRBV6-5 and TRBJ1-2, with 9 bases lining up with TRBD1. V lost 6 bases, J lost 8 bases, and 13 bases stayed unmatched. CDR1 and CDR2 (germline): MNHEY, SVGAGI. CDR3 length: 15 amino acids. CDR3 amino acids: CASRSLPGTGRGYTF. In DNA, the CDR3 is TGTGCCAGCAGATCCCTACCCGGGACAGGGAGGGGCTACACCTTC.

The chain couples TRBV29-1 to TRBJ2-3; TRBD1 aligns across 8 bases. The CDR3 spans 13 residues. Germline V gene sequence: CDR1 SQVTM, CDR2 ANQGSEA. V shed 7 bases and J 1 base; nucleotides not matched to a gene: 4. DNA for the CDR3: TGCAGCGCCAACAGGGGGGGCACAGATACGCAGTATTTT. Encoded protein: CSANRGGTDTQYF.

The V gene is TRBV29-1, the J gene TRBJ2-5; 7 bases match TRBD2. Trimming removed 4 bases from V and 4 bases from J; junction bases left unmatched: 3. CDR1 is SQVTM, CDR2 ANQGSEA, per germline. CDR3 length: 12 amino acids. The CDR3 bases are TGCAGCGTTGTCTCGGGAGGAGAGACCCAGTACTTC. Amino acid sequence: CSVVSGGETQYF.

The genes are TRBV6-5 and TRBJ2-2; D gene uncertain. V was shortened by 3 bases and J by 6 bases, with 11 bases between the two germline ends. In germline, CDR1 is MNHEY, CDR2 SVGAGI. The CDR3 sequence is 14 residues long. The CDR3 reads CASSYSTWSGELFF. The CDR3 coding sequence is TGTGCCAGCAGTTATTCTACTTGGTCCGGGGAGCTGTTTTTT.

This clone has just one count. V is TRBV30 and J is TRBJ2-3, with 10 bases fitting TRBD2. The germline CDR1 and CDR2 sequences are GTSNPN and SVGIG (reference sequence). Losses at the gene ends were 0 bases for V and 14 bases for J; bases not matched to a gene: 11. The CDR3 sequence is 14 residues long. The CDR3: CAWSVQMSGGARYF. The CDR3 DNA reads TGTGCCTGGAGTGTACAGATGAGCGGGGGGGCCCGGTATTTT.

CDR3 nucleotides: TGTGCCAGCAGTCCAAATCGGGACATCTATGGCTACACCTTC. This sequence encodes CASSPNRDIYGYTF. The J gene is TRBJ1-2, the V gene TRBV7-3; D may be TRBD1 (6 bases). The CDR3 covers 14 residues. From germline, CDR1 is SGHTA and CDR2 FQGTGA. Trimming cost V 6 bases and J 4 bases, with 15 bases left between them.

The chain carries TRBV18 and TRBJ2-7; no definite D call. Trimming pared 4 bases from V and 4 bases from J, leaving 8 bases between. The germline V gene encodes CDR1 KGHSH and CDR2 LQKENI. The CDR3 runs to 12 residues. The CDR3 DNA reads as TGTGCCAGCTCACGTGGAGAGTACGAGCAGTACTTC. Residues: CASSRGEYEQYF.

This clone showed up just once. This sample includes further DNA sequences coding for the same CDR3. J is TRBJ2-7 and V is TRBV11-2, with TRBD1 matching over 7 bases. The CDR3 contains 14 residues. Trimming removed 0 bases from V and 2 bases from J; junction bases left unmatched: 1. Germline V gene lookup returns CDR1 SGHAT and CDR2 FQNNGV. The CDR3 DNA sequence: TGTGCCAGCAGCTTAGATAGGGGGCCCTACGAGCAGTACTTC. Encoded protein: CASSLDRGPYEQYF.

Here the CDR3 reads CATKWGAGGDPPLHF. Written as DNA, the CDR3 is TGTGCCACCAAGTGGGGGGCAGGGGGCGATCCACCCCTCCACTTT. This rearrangement joins TRBV6-5 to TRBJ1-6; 8 bases match TRBD1. The CDR3 is 15 amino acids. Trimming removed 10 bases from V and 11 bases from J; junction bases left unmatched: 16. Germline V gene lookup returns CDR1 MNHEY and CDR2 SVGAGI.

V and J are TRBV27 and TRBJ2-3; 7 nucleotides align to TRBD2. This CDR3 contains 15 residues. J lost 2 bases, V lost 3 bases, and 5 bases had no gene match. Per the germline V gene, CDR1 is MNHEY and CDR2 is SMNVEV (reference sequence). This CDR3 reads CASSFGTTYTDTQYF. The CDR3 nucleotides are TGTGCCAGCAGTTTCGGGACTACCTACACAGATACGCAGTATTTT.

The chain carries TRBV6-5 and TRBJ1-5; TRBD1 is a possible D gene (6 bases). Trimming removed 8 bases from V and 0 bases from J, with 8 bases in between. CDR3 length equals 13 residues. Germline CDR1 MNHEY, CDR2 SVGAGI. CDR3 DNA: TGTGCCAGCTCGGGACATAGCAATCAGCCCCAGCATTTT. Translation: CASSGHSNQPQHF.

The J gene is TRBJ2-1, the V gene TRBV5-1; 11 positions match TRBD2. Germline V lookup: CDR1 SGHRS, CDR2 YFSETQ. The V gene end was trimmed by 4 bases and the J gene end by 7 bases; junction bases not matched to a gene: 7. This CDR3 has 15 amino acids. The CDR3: CASSELAGGPNEQFF. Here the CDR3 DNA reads TGCGCCAGCAGCGAGTTAGCGGGGGGGCCGAATGAGCAGTTCTTC.

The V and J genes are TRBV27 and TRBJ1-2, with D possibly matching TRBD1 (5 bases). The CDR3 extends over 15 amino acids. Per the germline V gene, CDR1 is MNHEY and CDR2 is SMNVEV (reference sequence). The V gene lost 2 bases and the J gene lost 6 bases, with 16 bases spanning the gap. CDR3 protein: CASSLRGGVQHGYTF. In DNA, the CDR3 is TGTGCCAGCAGTTTAAGAGGAGGGGTTCAGCATGGCTACACCTTC.

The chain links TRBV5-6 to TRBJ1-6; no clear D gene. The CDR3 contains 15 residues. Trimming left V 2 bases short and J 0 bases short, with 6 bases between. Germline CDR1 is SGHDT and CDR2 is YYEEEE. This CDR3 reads CASSLPGSYNSPLHF. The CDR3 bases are TGTGCCAGCAGCTTACCGGGCTCCTATAATTCACCCCTCCACTTT.

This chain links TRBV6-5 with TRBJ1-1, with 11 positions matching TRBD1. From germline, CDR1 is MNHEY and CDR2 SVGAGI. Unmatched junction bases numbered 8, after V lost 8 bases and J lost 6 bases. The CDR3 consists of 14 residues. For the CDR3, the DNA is TGTGCCAGCCCCCGGGACAGGGGGACCCCTGAAGCTTTCTTT. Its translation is CASPRDRGTPEAFF.

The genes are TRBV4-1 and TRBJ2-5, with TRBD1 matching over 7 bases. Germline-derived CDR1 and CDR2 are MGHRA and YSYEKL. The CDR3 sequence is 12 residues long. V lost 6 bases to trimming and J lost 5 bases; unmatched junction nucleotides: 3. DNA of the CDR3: TGCGCCAGCAGTACAGGGGTGGAGACCCAGTACTTC. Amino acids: CASSTGVETQYF.

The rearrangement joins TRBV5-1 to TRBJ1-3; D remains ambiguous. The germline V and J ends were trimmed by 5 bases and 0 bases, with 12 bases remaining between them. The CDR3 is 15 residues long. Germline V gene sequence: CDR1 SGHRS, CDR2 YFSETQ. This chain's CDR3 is CASRDPRGSGNTIYF. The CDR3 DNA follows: TGCGCCAGCAGAGACCCGCGGGGCTCTGGAAACACCATATATTTT.

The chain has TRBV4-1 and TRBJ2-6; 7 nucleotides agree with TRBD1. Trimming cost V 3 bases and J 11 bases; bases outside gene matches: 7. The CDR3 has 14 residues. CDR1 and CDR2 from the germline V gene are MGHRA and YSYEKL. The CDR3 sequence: CASSQATGSHVLTF. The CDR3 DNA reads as TGCGCCAGCAGCCAGGCGACAGGGTCCCACGTCCTGACTTTC.

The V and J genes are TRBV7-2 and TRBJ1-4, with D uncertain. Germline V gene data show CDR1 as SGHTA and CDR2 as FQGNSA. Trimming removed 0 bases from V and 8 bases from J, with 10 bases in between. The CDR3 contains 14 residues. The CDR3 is CASSLAGGGEKLFF. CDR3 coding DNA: TGTGCCAGCAGCTTAGCTGGCGGCGGGGAAAAACTGTTTTTT.

This CDR3 reads CASSPIDESSGNTIYF. The DNA for the CDR3 is TGTGCCAGCAGCCCCATTGATGAGAGCTCTGGAAACACCATATATTTT. The rearrangement joins TRBV7-8 to TRBJ1-3; D unclear. Trimming stripped 5 bases from V and 0 bases from J, with 14 bases between. Germline CDR1 reads SGHVS; CDR2 reads FQNEAQ. CDR3 size: 16 residues.

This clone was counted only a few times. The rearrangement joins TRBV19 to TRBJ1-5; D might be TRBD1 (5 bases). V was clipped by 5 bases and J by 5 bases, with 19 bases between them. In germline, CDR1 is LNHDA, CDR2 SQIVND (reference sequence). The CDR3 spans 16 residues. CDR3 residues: CASSSIGRQGDQPQHF. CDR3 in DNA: TGTGCCAGTAGTTCTATAGGACGGCAGGGTGATCAGCCCCAGCATTTT.